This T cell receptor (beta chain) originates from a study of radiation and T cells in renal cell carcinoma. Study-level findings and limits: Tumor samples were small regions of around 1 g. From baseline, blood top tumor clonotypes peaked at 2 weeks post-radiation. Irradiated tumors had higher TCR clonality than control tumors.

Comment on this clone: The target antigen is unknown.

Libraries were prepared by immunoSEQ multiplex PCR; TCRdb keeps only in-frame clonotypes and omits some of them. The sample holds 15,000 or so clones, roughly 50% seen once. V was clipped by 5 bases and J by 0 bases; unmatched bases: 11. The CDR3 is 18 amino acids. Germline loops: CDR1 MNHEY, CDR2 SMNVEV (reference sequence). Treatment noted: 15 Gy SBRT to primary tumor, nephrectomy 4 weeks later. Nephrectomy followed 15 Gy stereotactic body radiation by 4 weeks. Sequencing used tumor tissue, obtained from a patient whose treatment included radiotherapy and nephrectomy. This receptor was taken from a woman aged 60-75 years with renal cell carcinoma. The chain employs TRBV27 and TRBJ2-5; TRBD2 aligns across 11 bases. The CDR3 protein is CASSPSHRLAGYQETQYF. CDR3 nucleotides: TGTGCCAGCAGTCCGTCACATCGACTAGCGGGGTACCAAGAGACCCAGTACTTC.